The source of this T cell receptor beta chain is a study of blood T cell repertoires in COVID-19. Whole-study context: Italy, Spain and the United States were the sources of the convalescent and acute COVID-19 samples. Sources were T cells, B-cell-depleted T cells, or PBMCs; the material itself was cDNA or gDNA.

In the source study's methods: Reference gene primer amplification in the assay estimated nucleated cell counts. TCRdb's copy holds only in-frame clones and misses some; the assay was immunoSEQ multiplex PCR. For V, J and clone size, that table is used; D and trimming come from the DNA. Here the sample spans fewer than 250,000 clones, about 83% being singletons. The germline V gene has CDR1 MGHRA and CDR2 YSYEKL. The ends lost 0 bases at V and 5 bases at J; junction bases unmatched: 15. The length of the CDR3 is 19 residues. The receptor was derived from a man over 45 with acute or convalescent COVID-19. The sample consisted of peripheral blood. The chain combines TRBV4-1 with TRBJ2-5, with TRBD1 matching over 10 bases. The CDR3 loop reads CASSQDSWDRGREKETQYF. In DNA form, the CDR3 reads TGCGCCAGCAGCCAAGATTCCTGGGACAGGGGTCGTGAAAAGGAGACCCAGTACTTC.